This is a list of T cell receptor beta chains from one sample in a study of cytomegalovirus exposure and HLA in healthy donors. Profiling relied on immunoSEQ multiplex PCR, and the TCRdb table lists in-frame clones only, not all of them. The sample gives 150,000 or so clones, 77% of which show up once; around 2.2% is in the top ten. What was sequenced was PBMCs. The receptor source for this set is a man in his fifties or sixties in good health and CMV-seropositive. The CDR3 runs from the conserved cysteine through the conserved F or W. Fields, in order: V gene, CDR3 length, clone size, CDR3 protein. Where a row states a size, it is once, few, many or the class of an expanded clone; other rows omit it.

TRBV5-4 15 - CASSSYSWNNEKLFF
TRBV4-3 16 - CASSQNRVYSNEKLFF
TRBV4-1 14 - CASSQDGFNEKLFF
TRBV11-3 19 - CASSLEVASGGPPTGELFF
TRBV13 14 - CASSLGGGSGPQHF
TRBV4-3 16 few CASSLLPSGDYNEQFF
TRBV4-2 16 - CASSQDSLLLQETQYF
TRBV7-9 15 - CASSLVGQGRQPQHF
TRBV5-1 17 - CASSLGTSGGDQETQYF
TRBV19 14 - CASALAGSTDTQYF
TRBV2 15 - CASSVRTGLNYGYTF
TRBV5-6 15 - CASSPDRVVNTEAFF
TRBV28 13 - CASYTSLGDTQYF
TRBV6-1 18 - CASSDLPGQGGGNYGYTF
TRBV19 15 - CASSPRDRPNYGYTF
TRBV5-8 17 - CASSLSQPGGWRDEQFF
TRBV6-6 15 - CASSYGTSGGRTQYF
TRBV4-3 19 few CASSQDTGQGTVVGYGYTF
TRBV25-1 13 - CASSYRTGETQYF
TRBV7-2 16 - CASSLQSNVPNYGYTF
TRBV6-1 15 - CASSERVDSGNTIYF
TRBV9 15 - CASSVGGDSYNEQFF
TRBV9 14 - CASSPRLGGNEQFF
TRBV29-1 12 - CSVEAGSYEQYF
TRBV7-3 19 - CASSVPAGTSGTSTDTQYF
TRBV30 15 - CAWSVRGRGSYEQYF
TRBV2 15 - CASSTTSGITDTQYF
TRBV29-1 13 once CSVEGAAYNEQFF
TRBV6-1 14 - CASRVTGGDYGYTF
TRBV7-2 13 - CASTSKGGETQYF
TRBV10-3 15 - CAITSTATSGNTIYF
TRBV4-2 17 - CASSQVEAGGSYNEQFF
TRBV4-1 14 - CASSRGGTNTEAFF
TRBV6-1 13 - CASSENRQGGYTF
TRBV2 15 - CASSQRGGGNTEAFF
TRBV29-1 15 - CSVEGRTGGAYEQYF
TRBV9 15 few CASSVAAGSRETQYF
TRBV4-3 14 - CASSKTGGSYEQYF
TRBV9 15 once CASSVGDNSNQPQHF
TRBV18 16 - CASSELWDRGLYEQYF
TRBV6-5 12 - CASSYGAGEQFF
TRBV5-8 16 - CASSFRGTTTNEKLFF
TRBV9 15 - CASSVAPGVGNTIYF
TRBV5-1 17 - CASSWVTGFLDYSPLHF
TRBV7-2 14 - CASSLGDLRTEAFF
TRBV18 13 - CASSPGTAYGYTF
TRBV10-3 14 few CAISALDPPETQYF
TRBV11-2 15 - CASSSSGGAQETQYF
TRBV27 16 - CASSLGLAGEIETQYF
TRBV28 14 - CASSVGQSNYGYTF
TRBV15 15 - CATSNLAGGGETQYF
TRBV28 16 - CASSFFGGSVDTEAFF
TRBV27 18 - CASSFGAGGMQSQETQYF